These 5 T cell receptor beta chains came from one sample sequenced in a study of blood T cell repertoires in COVID-19. The table came from immunoSEQ multiplex PCR; TCRdb's copy has only in-frame clones and leaves some out. The sample contains about 92,000 clones, about 91% of which appear only once. The sample was peripheral blood. All receptors come from a human donor with active COVID-19. The donor label of this sample is uncertain.

This clone was picked up one time. V is TRBV25-1 and J is TRBJ2-7; a weak D match, TRBD1 (8 bases). V dropped 5 bases and J dropped 3 bases, with 17 bases sitting between them. Per germline, CDR1 MGHDK and CDR2 SYGVNS. The CDR3 sequence is 15 residues long. The CDR3 coding sequence is TGTGCCAGCAGTTACAGGGGGGGGGAAAACTACGAGCAGTACTTC. This sequence encodes CASSYRGGENYEQYF.

The chain has TRBV7-8 and TRBJ1-3, with D uncertain. CDR3 size: 14 residues. CDR1 is SGHVS, CDR2 FQNEAQ, per germline. V was trimmed by 5 bases and J by 0 bases, leaving 8 bases between them. CDR3 amino acids: CASSRTSSGNTIYF. The DNA for the CDR3 is TGTGCCAGCAGCCGCACAAGCTCTGGAAACACCATATATTTT. The full variable domain, with the rest looked up from reference TRBV7-8 and TRBJ1-3, is GAGVSQSPRYKVAKRGQDVALRCDPISGHVSLFWYQQALGQGPEFLTYFQNEAQLDKSGLPSDRFFAERPEGSVSTLKIQRTQQEDSAVYLCASSRTSSGNTIYFGEGSWLTVV.

This chain uses TRBV2 with TRBJ1-3; unclear D gene. The CDR3 length is 15 residues. Trimming stripped 3 bases from V and 0 bases from J, with 9 bases between. Germline V gene lookup returns CDR1 SNHLY and CDR2 FYNNEI. The CDR3 bases are TGTGCCAGCAGTGAGCGGGAGGTCTCTGGAAACACCATATATTTT. This codes for CASSEREVSGNTIYF.

This clone showed up just once. The V call is TRBV6-1, the J call TRBJ1-1, with D possibly TRBD1 on 5 matching bases. Trimming removed 1 base at V and 4 bases at J, with 10 bases between. This CDR3 has 14 residues. In germline, CDR1 is MNHNS, CDR2 SASEGT. The CDR3 protein is CASSEVPGVTEAFF. The CDR3 DNA follows: TGTGCCAGCAGTGAAGTTCCGGGGGTCACTGAAGCTTTCTTT.

V and J are TRBV7-2 and TRBJ1-2, with 7 bases matching TRBD1. The CDR3 length is 15 residues. J was trimmed by 4 bases and V by 8 bases; bases with no gene match: 13. The V gene's germline CDR1 is SGHTA and CDR2 FQGNSA. CDR3 DNA: TGTGCCAGCTCACAGGGGCTTAAGAGGAGCTATGGCTACACCTTC. Protein sequence: CASSQGLKRSYGYTF.